Following are 30 T cell receptor beta chains from one sample sequenced in a study of T cell repertoires in cytomegalovirus infection. TCRdb itself ran the reads through MiXCR, one entry per CDR3 protein. The top ten hold 8% of the sample, which has nearly 650,000 distinct CDR3 sequences, 20% to 30% seen once. The sample comprised CD8+ T cells from PBMCs. The receptor set was obtained from a human donor in good health (CMV status not recorded). Some clones in this sample may be carry-over from other donors' samples.

This clonotype occurred many times. The V and J genes are TRBV7-2 and TRBJ2-7; either TRBD1 or TRBD2 may fit D (5 bases each). CDR1 is SGHTA, CDR2 FQGNSA, per germline. CDR3 length: 16 residues. V lost 1 base, J lost 2 bases, and 15 bases lay in between. The CDR3 spells CASSLGPFSGPYEQYF. In nucleotides, the CDR3 is TGTGCCAGCAGCTTAGGACCCTTTTCGGGGCCCTACGAGCAGTACTTC.

V gene TRBV3-1 combines with J gene TRBJ2-1, with D perhaps assigned TRBD1 or TRBD2 (6 bases each). V lost 0 bases and J 4 bases, leaving 13 bases between the germline ends. This CDR3 comprises 16 residues. CDR1 is LGHDT, CDR2 YNNKEL, per germline (reference sequence). The CDR3 DNA is TGTGCCAGCAGCCAAGAATTGGGGGGCGCATACAATGAGCAGTTCTTC. It codes for CASSQELGGAYNEQFF.

This clonotype was seen at least ten times. The V call is TRBV7-2, the J call TRBJ2-1; the D gene could be TRBD1 or TRBD2 (6 bases each). This CDR3 has 15 amino acids. Trimming shortened V by 3 bases and J by 2 bases, and 11 bases separated the two germline ends. From germline, CDR1 is SGHTA and CDR2 FQGNSA. The CDR3: CASSFYREAYNEQFF. The CDR3 DNA follows: TGTGCCAGCAGCTTTTACAGGGAGGCCTACAATGAGCAGTTCTTC.

There are a few counts of this clonotype. The chain has TRBV29-1 and TRBJ2-1; 7 bases align to TRBD1. Germline assignment: CDR1 SQVTM and CDR2 ANQGSEA. The length of the CDR3 is 16 residues. J lost 8 bases, V lost 0 bases, and 13 bases had no gene match. CDR3 nucleotide sequence: TGCAGCGTTGAAGAACCGGGACAGTGGGGTGGGCATGAGCAGTTCTTC. Translation: CSVEEPGQWGGHEQFF.

CDR3 loop: CASSRTGGSGANVLTF. As DNA, the CDR3 is TGTGCCAGCAGCAGGACAGGGGGCTCTGGGGCCAACGTCCTGACTTTC. V and J are TRBV5-5 and TRBJ2-6, with 10 bases matching TRBD1. V dropped 4 bases and J dropped 0; count of bases not matched to a gene: 1. The CDR3 spans 16 residues. In germline, CDR1 is SGHKS, CDR2 YYEKEE (reference sequence).

J is TRBJ2-7 and V is TRBV20-1, with D perhaps TRBD2 (6 bases). Trimming took off 5 bases at V and 4 bases at J, with 12 bases between the two ends. CDR1 is DFQATT and CDR2 is SNEGSKA in the germline V gene (reference sequence). The CDR3 contains 12 residues. The CDR3 coding sequence is TGCAGTGCTCCCGGGGGAAAATACGAGCAGTACTTC. Translating gives CSAPGGKYEQYF.

V and J are TRBV11-3 and TRBJ2-1; 7 positions agree with TRBD2. Germline V gene lookup returns CDR1 SGHNT and CDR2 YENEEA. The CDR3 spans 14 residues. The V segment lost 5 bases and the J segment 7 bases; nucleotides outside the gene matches: 8. The CDR3 reads CASSHWDYLNEQFF. The CDR3 nucleotides read TGTGCCAGCAGCCACTGGGACTACCTAAATGAGCAGTTCTTC.

V usage is TRBV29-1 and J usage is TRBJ2-1, with TRBD2 matching over 8 bases. Germline values: CDR1 SQVTM, CDR2 ANQGSEA. CDR3 length equals 14 residues. The junction had 4 bases not matched to a gene; V was cut back by 4 bases and J by 2 bases. CDR3 DNA: TGCAGCGTTGTCCACGGGGGGGCCTACAATGAGCAGTTCTTC. It specifies CSVVHGGAYNEQFF.

This clonotype has ten or more counts. The genes are TRBV7-2 and TRBJ2-1; D is ambiguous. Looked up from germline, CDR1 is SGHTA and CDR2 is FQGNSA. Trimming left V 1 base short and J 10 bases short, with 8 bases between. This CDR3 is 12 amino acids long. CDR3 nucleotides: TGTGCCAGCAGCTTAGGGGTTTGGGAGCAGTTCTTC. This codes for CASSLGVWEQFF.

To note about this clonotype: Germline and junction disagree at one end, which may indicate a read error. This chain connects TRBV4-2 to TRBJ1-4, with D possibly being TRBD1 (6 bases). The CDR3 totals 15 residues. Germline V gene sequence: CDR1 LGHNA, CDR2 YNFKEQ. CDR3 amino acids: CGSSGPGATNEKLFF. The CDR3 coding sequence is TGTGGCAGCAGCGGGCCAGGGGCTACTAATGAAAAACTGTTTTTT.

This clonotype was detected many times. CDR3 protein: CASSQGRRNTEAFF. The CDR3 DNA reads TGTGCCAGCAGCCAAGGGAGGAGGAACACTGAAGCTTTCTTT. The V call is TRBV13, the J call TRBJ1-1; D remains ambiguous. The length of the CDR3 is 14 residues. In germline, CDR1 is PRHDT, CDR2 FYEKMQ (reference sequence). The V gene lost 5 bases and the J gene lost 1 base, with 11 bases spanning the gap.

The chain joins TRBV13 to TRBJ2-5; 7 bases are shared with TRBD2. From germline, CDR1 is PRHDT and CDR2 FYEKMQ (reference sequence). The CDR3 length is 15 residues. J lost 5 bases, V lost 6 bases, and 12 bases had no gene match. The chain's CDR3 is CASSNGLGVDETQYF. CDR3 in DNA: TGTGCCAGCAGTAACGGACTAGGGGTTGACGAGACCCAGTACTTC.

The chain carries TRBV19 and TRBJ1-4, with D possibly matching TRBD1 (5 bases). The CDR3 has 13 residues. Germline CDR1 LNHDA, CDR2 SQIVND (reference sequence). V lost 1 base and J 10 bases, leaving 10 bases between the germline ends. The CDR3 reads CASSIVGVGKLFF. DNA for the CDR3: TGTGCCAGTAGTATAGTGGGGGTTGGAAAACTGTTTTTT.

This clonotype showed up many times. The chain combines TRBV12-3 or TRBV12-4 with TRBJ1-2; 8 bases agree with TRBD1. The trim removed 3 bases at V and 6 bases at J, leaving 3 bases unmatched. The CDR3 spans 13 residues. The chain's CDR3 is CASSFAGGDGYTF. Here the CDR3 DNA reads TGTGCCAGCAGTTTCGCAGGGGGCGATGGCTACACCTTC.

The J gene is TRBJ2-7, the V gene TRBV7-6; TRBD2 agrees at 9 bases. The CDR3 totals 13 residues. The V and J ends lost 5 bases and 6 bases, in that order; junction bases with no gene match: 5. Germline-derived CDR1 and CDR2 are SGHVS and FNYEAQ. The CDR3 DNA sequence: TGTGCCAGCAGCGTGGCGGGGGGGCCCGAGCAGTACTTC. Its protein is CASSVAGGPEQYF. The full variable domain, with the rest looked up from reference TRBV7-6 and TRBJ2-7, is GAGVSQSPRYKVTKRGQDVALRCDPISGHVSLYWYRQALGQGPEFLTYFNYEAQQDKSGLPNDRFSAERPEGSISTLTIQRTEQRDSAMYRCASSVAGGPEQYFGPGTRLTVT.

This clonotype was counted a few times. J is TRBJ2-1 and V is TRBV14; tentatively, D is TRBD1 (5 bases). CDR3 length equals 13 residues. Trimming took off 5 bases at V and 4 bases at J, with 9 bases between the two ends. Germline V lookup: CDR1 SGHDN, CDR2 FVKESK. DNA for the CDR3: TGTGCCAGCAGCACAAGACAGTACAATGAGCAGTTCTTC. Translated: CASSTRQYNEQFF.

This rearrangement joins TRBV7-3 to TRBJ2-3; 8 positions match TRBD2. The germline CDR1 and CDR2 sequences are SGHTA and FQGTGA. This CDR3 region has 16 residues. The V and J ends lost 4 bases and 5 bases, in that order; junction bases with no gene match: 11. The DNA of the CDR3 is TGTGCCAGCAGCTCACCAATAGCGGGGTGGTTAGATACGCAGTATTTT. It codes for CASSSPIAGWLDTQYF.

This clonotype was seen a single time. The chain combines TRBV14 with TRBJ1-3, with TRBD1 matching over 7 bases. This CDR3 region has 14 residues. The V gene end was trimmed by 7 bases and the J gene end by 2 bases; junction bases not matched to a gene: 5. Germline CDR1 is SGHDN and CDR2 is FVKESK. CDR3 nucleotides: TGTGCCAGCAACTTCAGGGGGGCTGGAAACACCATATATTTT. Protein product: CASNFRGAGNTIYF.

A word on this clonotype: At one end, the junction sequence differs from germline, possibly due to a read error. The chain combines TRBV7-8 with TRBJ1-1; D ambiguous. The CDR3 has 14 amino acids. Germline lookup yields CDR1 SGHVS and CDR2 FQNEAQ. The CDR3 DNA follows: TGTGTCAGCACCGGAGAGGACTCGAGTACTGAAGCTTTCTTT. Translating it yields CVSTGEDSSTEAFF.

The rearrangement uses TRBV29-1 and TRBJ2-1; D call uncertain. Trimming removed 0 bases from V and 5 bases from J, with 8 bases in between. The CDR3 length is 13 residues. Germline V gives CDR1 SQVTM, CDR2 ANQGSEA. CDR3 residues: CSVEETGNNEQFF. The CDR3 nucleotides read TGCAGCGTTGAAGAAACGGGCAACAATGAGCAGTTCTTC.

This clonotype was observed a handful of times. The gene calls are TRBV7-3 and TRBJ2-3, with a possible D match to TRBD1 (6 bases). The CDR3 length is 13 residues. V shed 6 bases and J shed 3 bases, with 10 bases lying between them. Germline assignment: CDR1 SGHTA and CDR2 FQGTGA. The CDR3, as DNA: TGTGCCAGCAGGGGGGCGCGAACAGATACGCAGTATTTT. Its translation is CASRGARTDTQYF.

In this sample, this clonotype turned up many times. CDR3 amino acids: CASSAEGTSLDTQYF. CDR3 sequence (DNA): TGTGCCAGCAGCGCCGAAGGGACTAGCTTAGATACGCAGTATTTT. This chain joins TRBV7-9 and TRBJ2-3; TRBD2 aligns across 9 bases. The trim removed 5 bases at V and 5 bases at J, leaving 8 bases unmatched. Per germline, CDR1 SEHNR and CDR2 FQNEAQ (reference sequence). The CDR3 is made up of 15 amino acids.

J is TRBJ1-2 and V is TRBV6-1, with D unclear. Looked up from germline, CDR1 is MNHNS and CDR2 is SASEGT. Deletions cut 5 bases from V and 7 bases from J, with 17 bases between. This CDR3 has 14 residues. The CDR3 DNA is TGTGCCAGCAGTCAAAAAATCGTAGGCGCTGGCTACACCTTC. Translation: CASSQKIVGAGYTF.

The genes are TRBV12-5 and TRBJ2-1; D call uncertain. Germline assignment: CDR1 LGHNT and CDR2 FRNRAP. The CDR3 covers 13 residues. V was pared by 4 bases and J by 4 bases, with 8 bases between. In nucleotides, the CDR3 is TGTGCTAGTGGTTCCCCCCCTTACAATGAGCAGTTCTTC. It is translated as CASGSPPYNEQFF.

This chain uses TRBV29-1 with TRBJ2-2, with D perhaps assigned TRBD1 or TRBD2 (5 bases each). Trimming removed 5 bases at V and 5 bases at J, with 12 bases between. The CDR3 is made up of 13 amino acids. The germline gives CDR1 SQVTM, CDR2 ANQGSEA. The CDR3 DNA reads TGCAGCGTTAGGGGAGACCCTACCGGGGAGCTGTTTTTT. It codes for CSVRGDPTGELFF.

This chain links TRBV3-1 with TRBJ2-1; 8 bases line up with TRBD2. The germline V gene encodes CDR1 LGHDT and CDR2 YNNKEL (reference sequence). J gave up 3 bases and V 0 bases, and 4 bases lay outside the gene matches. The CDR3 totals 16 residues. CDR3: CASSQDRSGGYNEQFF. CDR3 DNA: TGTGCCAGCAGCCAAGATCGAAGCGGGGGCTACAATGAGCAGTTCTTC.

This clonotype was counted a few times. CDR3 sequence (DNA): TGCGCCAGCAGTCAATCCCGGCGAGCCAACTATGGCTACACCTTC. Protein sequence: CASSQSRRANYGYTF. V gene TRBV23-1 combines with J gene TRBJ1-2; D not certain. TRBV23-1 is an ORF for which the function is uncertain. V lost 0 bases, J lost 2 bases, and 10 bases lay in between. The CDR3 is 15 amino acids.

This clonotype was counted at least ten times. The chain recombines TRBV7-9 with TRBJ1-2; D possibly corresponds to TRBD1 (5 bases). This CDR3 is 14 amino acids long. V was pared by 3 bases and J by 2 bases, with 10 bases between. Germline CDR1 reads SEHNR; CDR2 reads FQNEAQ (reference sequence). In DNA, the CDR3 is TGTGCCAGCAGCTTCCCGACAGCCAACTATGGCTACACCTTC. As protein: CASSFPTANYGYTF.

This clonotype has a handful of counts. The chain has TRBV20-1 and TRBJ1-2; a weak D match, TRBD1 (6 bases). V lost 3 bases to trimming and J lost 2 bases, with 16 bases between them. The germline CDR1 and CDR2 sequences are DFQATT and SNEGSKA (reference sequence). CDR3 length equals 15 residues. CDR3 sequence (DNA): TGCAGTGCTAGGTTCACGGGACACCCGAACTATGGCTACACCTTC. As protein: CSARFTGHPNYGYTF.

There are a few counts of this clonotype. This rearrangement joins TRBV20-1 to TRBJ1-5; TRBD1 is a possible D gene (6 bases). With 6 bases removed from V and 1 base from J, the gap between germline ends came to 16 bases. Per the germline V gene, CDR1 is DFQATT and CDR2 is SNEGSKA (reference sequence). The CDR3 loop spans 15 amino acids. The CDR3 loop is CSARRGLASNQPQHF. CDR3 nucleotide sequence: TGCAGTGCGCGCAGGGGTTTGGCGAGCAATCAGCCCCAGCATTTT.